The 23 T cell receptor beta chains presented below share a single source sample, sequenced in a study of T-cell reconstitution after alpha-beta-depleted transplantation in children (dated by TCRdb to 2016 to 2017). Libraries were constructed by PCR. The instrument given in TCRdb is Illumina HiSeq 2500. TCR library preparation used molecular barcoding, with unique molecular identifiers applied to normalize quantification of the TCRbeta repertoire. The public reads were run again by TCRdb, first through fastp at Q25 and then through MiXCR, and only productive beta chains were kept. A single entry per CDR3 protein holds the most common genes and DNA from its merged rows. The table for this sample lists some 400,000 distinct CDR3 sequences; roughly 22% of them were counted only once. The ten largest clonotypes hold less than 4.5% of the sample. The sequenced sample was PBMCs from the stem cell graft donor, obtained from the stem cell graft. Source of these receptors: a human donor who donated a stem cell graft to a child with acute myeloid leukemia.

This clonotype was counted a few times. V usage is TRBV27 and J usage is TRBJ2-1; TRBD2 aligns across 16 bases. CDR1 and CDR2 (germline): MNHEY, SMNVEV (reference sequence). This CDR3 spans 19 amino acids. V lost 3 bases and J lost 6; bases outside the gene matches: 11. The CDR3 protein is CASSFGTSGRGSLGNEQFF. The CDR3 DNA follows: TGTGCCAGCAGTTTCGGGACTAGCGGGAGGGGATCGCTGGGCAATGAGCAGTTCTTC.

The chain employs TRBV11-2 and TRBJ2-3; TRBD2 aligns across 7 bases. Germline V gives CDR1 SGHAT, CDR2 FQNNGV. V shed 4 bases and J 7 bases; nucleotides not matched to a gene: 11. CDR3 length equals 15 residues. The CDR3 reads CASSSPWRELNTQYF. CDR3 coding DNA: TGTGCCAGCAGCTCCCCTTGGCGGGAGCTTAATACGCAGTATTTT.

The rearrangement uses TRBV20-1 and TRBJ2-7, with TRBD1 identical over 9 bases. Per the germline V gene, CDR1 is DFQATT and CDR2 is SNEGSKA (reference sequence). The junction had 17 bases not matched to a gene; V was cut back by 6 bases and J by 5 bases. The CDR3 totals 16 residues. CDR3 residues: CSAFILRDRDDNEQYF. As DNA, the CDR3 is TGCAGTGCCTTCATTCTGCGGGACAGGGACGACAACGAGCAGTACTTC.

Comments on this clonotype: One junction end disagrees with the germline gene, perhaps due to a read error. CDR3 coding DNA: TGTGCTAGCAGCCGAGGACAGGGCGACTACGAGCAGTACTTC. Residues: CASSRGQGDYEQYF. The chain recombines TRBV7-7 with TRBJ2-7; 8 bases line up with TRBD1. CDR3 size: 14 residues. Germline V gives CDR1 SSHAT, CDR2 FNYEAQ (reference sequence). Supplemented by reference TRBV7-7 and TRBJ2-7, the full variable domain reads GAGVSQSPRYKVTKRGQDVTLRCDPISSHATLYWYQQALGQGPEFLTYFNYEAQPDKSGLPSDRFSAERPEGSISTLTIQRTEQRDSAMYRCASSRGQGDYEQYFGPGTRLTVT.

At least ten counts were recorded for this clonotype. The J gene is TRBJ2-1, the V gene TRBV12-3 or TRBV12-4; possibly TRBD2 for D (5 bases). Trimming pared 4 bases from V and 7 bases from J, leaving 11 bases between. The CDR3 totals 13 residues. CDR3 coding DNA: TGTGCCAGCAGTTCCCGGACTTTGAATGAGCAGTTCTTC. This encodes CASSSRTLNEQFF.

This sequence joins TRBV29-1 and TRBJ1-2; TRBD1 is a possible D gene (5 bases). Germline lookup yields CDR1 SQVTM and CDR2 ANQGSEA. V gave up 7 bases and J gave up 7 bases, with 22 bases separating them. This CDR3 comprises 14 residues. The CDR3 DNA reads TGCAGCGCCGGGGGTGGAGGGAAAGCCATTGGCTACACCTTC. Its protein is CSAGGGGKAIGYTF.

This clonotype was recorded at least ten times. The chain has TRBV7-9 and TRBJ2-2; D is ambiguous. V lost 5 bases to trimming and J lost 0 bases, with 10 bases between them. Germline CDR1 and CDR2: SEHNR and FQNEAQ (reference sequence). This CDR3 has 15 residues. For the CDR3, the DNA is TGTGCCAGCAGCCTCGGAGCCACGAACACCGGGGAGCTGTTTTTT. Protein sequence: CASSLGATNTGELFF. Full variable domain (outside the CDR3, taken from reference TRBV7-9 and TRBJ2-2): DTGVSQNPRHKITKRGQNVTFRCDPISEHNRLYWYRQTLGQGPEFLTYFQNEAQLEKSRLLSDRFSAERPKGSFSTLEIQRTEQGDSAMYLCASSLGATNTGELFFGEGSRLTVL.

The chain employs TRBV6-2 or TRBV6-3 and TRBJ2-7; no definite D call. The CDR3 sequence is 14 residues long. Germline V gives CDR1 MNHEY, CDR2 SVGEGT. Trimming pared 3 bases from V and 0 bases from J, leaving 9 bases between. The CDR3 loop is CASSYQSLSYEQYF. CDR3 bases: TGTGCCAGCAGTTATCAGAGCCTCTCCTACGAGCAGTACTTC.

This rearrangement joins TRBV15 to TRBJ2-7; TRBD2 aligns across 7 bases. CDR1 LNHNV and CDR2 YYDKDF come from the germline V gene (reference sequence). This CDR3 has 14 amino acids. V lost 6 bases to trimming and J lost 0 bases; unmatched junction nucleotides: 5. CDR3 in amino acids: CATSSGLYSYEQYF. In DNA form, the CDR3 reads TGTGCCACCAGTTCGGGACTATACTCCTACGAGCAGTACTTC.

CDR3 bases: TGTGCCAGCAGCTTAAGGATCGGATCGATCTCTGGAAACACCATATATTTT. Translating it yields CASSLRIGSISGNTIYF. The chain is built from TRBV7-2 and TRBJ1-3; D is ambiguous. Deletions cut 2 bases from V and 0 bases from J, with 14 bases between. CDR1 and CDR2 (germline): SGHTA, FQGNSA. CDR3 length: 17 amino acids.

This chain uses TRBV7-9 with TRBJ2-3, with 9 positions matching TRBD2. V lost 4 bases to trimming and J lost 3 bases; unmatched junction nucleotides: 5. Germline CDR1 is SEHNR and CDR2 is FQNEAQ (reference sequence). The CDR3 is 15 residues long. CDR3 region: CASSSQLAGTDTQYF. DNA of the CDR3: TGTGCCAGCAGCTCCCAACTAGCGGGTACAGATACGCAGTATTTT.

There are a few counts of this clonotype. The chain recombines TRBV12-3 or TRBV12-4 with TRBJ2-1, with D maybe TRBD2 (5 bases). The V end lost 7 bases, the J end lost 4 bases, and 14 bases lay between the germline ends. The CDR3 is 14 amino acids. CDR3 coding DNA: TGTGCCAGCACGGGGTCAGAGGTGTACAATGAGCAGTTCTTC. It yields the protein CASTGSEVYNEQFF.

The V and J genes are TRBV7-6 and TRBJ2-7; the D gene is possibly TRBD1 (5 bases). The CDR3 covers 15 residues. The V end was cut by 0 bases, the J end by 4 bases, with 13 bases between. From germline, CDR1 is SGHVS and CDR2 FNYEAQ. CDR3 amino acids: CASSLAHSSGYEQYF. As DNA, the CDR3 is TGTGCCAGCAGCTTAGCGCATTCGTCAGGGTACGAGCAGTACTTC.

V gene TRBV7-9 combines with J gene TRBJ2-7; no definite D call. The CDR3 runs 13 residues. V was shortened by 5 bases and J by 4 bases, with 12 bases between the two germline ends. Germline V gene data show CDR1 as SEHNR and CDR2 as FQNEAQ (reference sequence). DNA of the CDR3: TGTGCCAGCAGCGATAATCGGCCGTACGAGCAGTACTTC. Its protein is CASSDNRPYEQYF. Complete variable domain (other parts from reference TRBV7-9 and TRBJ2-7): DTGVSQNPRHKITKRGQNVTFRCDPISEHNRLYWYRQTLGQGPEFLTYFQNEAQLEKSRLLSDRFSAERPKGSFSTLEIQRTEQGDSAMYLCASSDNRPYEQYFGPGTRLTVT.

This clonotype was found a few times. The chain is built from TRBV28 and TRBJ1-6; the D is unclear. The germline V and J ends were trimmed by 6 bases and 5 bases, with 11 bases remaining between them. CDR3 size: 14 residues. CDR1 and CDR2 from the germline V gene are MDHEN and SYDVKM. CDR3 region: CASSFGSNNSPLHF. In DNA form, the CDR3 reads TGTGCCAGCAGCTTCGGCAGTAATAATTCACCCCTCCACTTT. Full variable domain (outside the CDR3, taken from reference TRBV28 and TRBJ1-6): DVKVTQSSRYLVKRTGEKVFLECVQDMDHENMFWYRQDPGLGLRLIYFSYDVKMKEKGDIPEGYSVSREKKERFSLILESASTNQTSMYLCASSFGSNNSPLHFGNGTRLTVT.

The gene calls are TRBV12-3 or TRBV12-4 and TRBJ1-2; the match to TRBD1 covers 7 bases. V dropped 1 base and J dropped 8; count of bases not matched to a gene: 10. The CDR3 spans 15 residues. CDR3 residues: CASSLGGTRGVGYTF. CDR3 nucleotides: TGTGCCAGCAGTTTAGGGGGGACCAGGGGGGTCGGCTACACCTTC.

In its sample, this clonotype was seen many times. This chain connects TRBV20-1 to TRBJ2-2, with D possibly matching TRBD2 (6 bases). In germline, CDR1 is DFQATT, CDR2 SNEGSKA (reference sequence). This CDR3 has 15 amino acids. V was pared by 4 bases and J by 1 base, with 13 bases between. Here the CDR3 DNA reads TGCAGTGCTACCCCTGGGAGGAGGAACACCGGGGAGCTGTTTTTT. Amino acid sequence: CSATPGRRNTGELFF.

In its sample, this clonotype was seen many times. CDR3 region: CASSPGQGGQETQYF. The CDR3, as DNA: TGTGCCAGCAGTCCGGGACAGGGGGGACAAGAGACCCAGTACTTC. This chain joins TRBV12-3 or TRBV12-4 and TRBJ2-5; 11 bases are a match to TRBD1. The CDR3 length is 15 residues. J was trimmed by 2 bases and V by 5 bases; bases with no gene match: 4.

This clonotype was seen many times. This chain joins TRBV20-1 and TRBJ1-5; D call uncertain. Germline CDR1 is DFQATT and CDR2 is SNEGSKA (reference sequence). This CDR3 spans 14 amino acids. The V end was cut by 7 bases, the J end by 0 bases, with 13 bases between. For the CDR3, the DNA is TGCAGTGGGGCGGTTTCATATAGCAATCAGCCCCAGCATTTT. As protein: CSGAVSYSNQPQHF.

This clonotype was detected many times. A junction end diverges from the germline sequence, so it may reflect a read error. V gene TRBV10-3 combines with J gene TRBJ2-1; D is undetermined. Germline values: CDR1 ENHRY, CDR2 SYGVKD. The CDR3 sequence is 14 residues long. CDR3 in amino acids: CAISESTDSPPKLF. The CDR3, as DNA: TGTGCCATCAGTGAGTCGACGGATAGCCCACCAAAGCTCTTC.

This clonotype was counted between two and nine times. V is TRBV20-1 and J is TRBJ2-3, with 8 bases matching TRBD1. Trimming removed 6 bases from V and 0 bases from J; junction bases left unmatched: 8. Germline V gives CDR1 DFQATT, CDR2 SNEGSKA (reference sequence). This CDR3 is 15 amino acids long. CDR3 DNA sequence: TGCAGTGCCCCCCGGACAGGGATTAGCACAGATACGCAGTATTTT. Its protein is CSAPRTGISTDTQYF.

The table lists this clonotype with a count of one. The chain has TRBV15 and TRBJ1-1, with a possible D match to TRBD1 (5 bases). From germline, CDR1 is LNHNV and CDR2 YYDKDF (reference sequence). V was pared by 2 bases and J by 0 bases, with 19 bases between. This CDR3 region has 18 residues. CDR3 protein: CATSRYQSDSLLNTEAFF. Here the CDR3 DNA reads TGTGCCACCAGCAGATACCAATCCGACAGCCTATTGAACACTGAAGCTTTCTTT.

Points on this clonotype: A read error may be the cause here, since a much bigger clone is one base away. J is TRBJ1-1 and V is TRBV20-1; D ambiguous. This CDR3 contains 14 residues. Germline V CDR1 and CDR2: DFQATT, SNEGSKA (reference sequence). CDR3 amino acids: CSARDEVMNSEAFF. The CDR3 coding sequence is TGCAGTGCTAGAGATGAGGTCATGAACTCTGAAGCTTTCTTT.